These T cell receptor beta chains were read from a single sample in a study of identical twins. One entry per CDR3 protein results from TCRdb running MiXCR on the 5' RACE reads. The sample consists of approximately 680,000 distinct CDR3 sequences, about 7.1% of them appearing once. These data were also reused for a study on yellow fever vaccine responses in identical twins.

The source material was PBMCs. The receptors come from a woman between 18 and 29 years old in good health. Both conserved end residues are part of each CDR3. The D gene is left open where the match is weak. Size values are once, few and many counts, or a class for expanded clones, and some rows have none.

TGTGCCAGCAGCTTAGGGGACATGTATCAGTACTTC	CASSLGDMYQYF	few	TRBV11-2	TRBJ2-4	-
TGTGCCAGCAGTTACCACTCCTTTAATAGCGGGAGGGCCGGAAATGAGCAGTTCTTC	CASSYHSFNSGRAGNEQFF	-	TRBV28	TRBJ2-1	TRBD2
TGTGCCATCAGCGGGACAGGGGCCAACGTCCTGACTTTC	CAISGTGANVLTF	-	TRBV10-3	TRBJ2-6	-
TGTGCCATCAGTGAGTCGGGAGGGACAGATACGCAGTATTTT	CAISESGGTDTQYF	many	TRBV10-3	TRBJ2-3	TRBD2
TGTGCCAGCAGCCAAGGGACTCAGACCCACAATGAGCAGTTCTTC	CASSQGTQTHNEQFF	few	TRBV3-1	TRBJ2-1	-
TGTGCCAGCAGCCAAACCGGGACGGCGGGGAATTCACCCCTCCACTTT	CASSQTGTAGNSPLHF	once	TRBV3-1	TRBJ1-6	-
TGCAGTGCTAGAGGGGACAGGGTCGATGAGCAGTTCTTC	CSARGDRVDEQFF	few	TRBV20-1	TRBJ2-1	TRBD1
TGTGCCAGCGGAAGGACAGGGTCGGGCAATCAGCCCCAGCATTTT	CASGRTGSGNQPQHF	-	TRBV12-3/TRBV12-4	TRBJ1-5	TRBD1
TGCGCCAGCAGCCAAGGCCCGGGACATAACATTCAGTACTTC	CASSQGPGHNIQYF	few	TRBV4-1	TRBJ2-4	-
TGCAGTGCTGCCGGGACAGGGGAGACCCAGTACTTC	CSAAGTGETQYF	-	TRBV20-1	TRBJ2-5	TRBD1
TGCGCCAGCAGCGGGGGACGGGGGCCAAACAATGAGCAGTTCTTC	CASSGGRGPNNEQFF	-	TRBV5-1	TRBJ2-1	-
TGCAGCGTTGCTGGGACAGGGGGTGAAAAACTGTTTTTT	CSVAGTGGEKLFF	few	TRBV29-1	TRBJ1-4	TRBD1
TGTGCCAGCAGCTCCCTCGCGGGAGACCAAGAGACCCAGTACTTC	CASSSLAGDQETQYF	many	TRBV7-2	TRBJ2-5	TRBD2
TGTGCCAGCAGCACTCGTTCTGACTCCTACAATGAGCAGTTCTTC	CASSTRSDSYNEQFF	few	TRBV7-8	TRBJ2-1	-
TGTGCTAGTGGTTTGGTACTCGGGGGCATCTACAATGAGCAGTTCTTC	CASGLVLGGIYNEQFF	many	TRBV12-5	TRBJ2-1	-
TGTGCCAGCAGTTCACCGTCGGGTCCTGGGGCCGGTGAGCAGTTCTTC	CASSSPSGPGAGEQFF	-	TRBV28	TRBJ2-1	-
TGTGCCAGCAGCCATACAGGGTTCTACGGCAGCTCCTACAGTGAGCAGTTCTTC	CASSHTGFYGSSYSEQFF	-	TRBV11-2	TRBJ2-1	-
TGTGCCAGCACCCACCTTCGGGGCATATCGAACACCGGGGAGCTGTTTTTT	CASTHLRGISNTGELFF	few	TRBV12-3/TRBV12-4	TRBJ2-2	-
TGTGCCAGCAGTGCGGGGGGGTTTTGGAATGAGCAGTTCTTC	CASSAGGFWNEQFF	-	TRBV2	TRBJ2-1	TRBD2